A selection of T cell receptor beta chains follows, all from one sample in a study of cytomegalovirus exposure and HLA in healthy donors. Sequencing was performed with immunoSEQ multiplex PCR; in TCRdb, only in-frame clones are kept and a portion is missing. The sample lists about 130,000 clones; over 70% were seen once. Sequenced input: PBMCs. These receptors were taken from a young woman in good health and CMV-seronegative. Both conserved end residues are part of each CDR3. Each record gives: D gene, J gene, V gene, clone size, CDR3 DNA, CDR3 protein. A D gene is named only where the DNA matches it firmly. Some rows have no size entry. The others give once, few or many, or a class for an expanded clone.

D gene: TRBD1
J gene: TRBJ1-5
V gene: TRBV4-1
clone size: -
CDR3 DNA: TGCGCCAGCAGCCAAGATCGACAGGGGGGCAGTGTACATCAGCCCCAGCATTTT
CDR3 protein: CASSQDRQGGSVHQPQHF

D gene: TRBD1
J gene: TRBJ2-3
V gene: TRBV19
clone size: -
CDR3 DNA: TGTGCCTCCCGGGACAGGGAAGGTAGCACAGATACGCAGTATTTT
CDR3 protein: CASRDREGSTDTQYF

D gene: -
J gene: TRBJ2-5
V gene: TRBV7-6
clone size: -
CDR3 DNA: TGTGCCAGCAGCTTAGGGCGGCAAGAGACCCAGTACTTC
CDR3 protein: CASSLGRQETQYF

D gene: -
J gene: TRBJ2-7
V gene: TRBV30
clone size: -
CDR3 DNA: TGTGCCTGGAGTGTGGGACTGCGCTACGAGCAGTACTTC
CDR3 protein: CAWSVGLRYEQYF

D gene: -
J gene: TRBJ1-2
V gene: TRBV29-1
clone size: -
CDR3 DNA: TGCAGCGTTAGTTGGGACGGACAGACCCATGGCTACACCTTC
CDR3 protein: CSVSWDGQTHGYTF

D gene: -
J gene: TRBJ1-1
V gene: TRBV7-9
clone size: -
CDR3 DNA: TGTGCCAGCACCCTCACAGGCGAGCCCTACACTGAAGCTTTCTTT
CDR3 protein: CASTLTGEPYTEAFF

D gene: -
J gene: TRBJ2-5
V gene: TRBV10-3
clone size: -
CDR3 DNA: TGTGCCATCAGTTCACCGGGGATCATCCAAGAGACCCAGTACTTC
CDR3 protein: CAISSPGIIQETQYF

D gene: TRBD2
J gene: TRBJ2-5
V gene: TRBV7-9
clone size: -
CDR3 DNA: TGTGCCAGCAGCCGGGGGGGGCAGGGAGAGACCCAGTACTTC
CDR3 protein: CASSRGGQGETQYF

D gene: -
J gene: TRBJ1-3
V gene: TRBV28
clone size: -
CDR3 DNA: TGTGCCAGCAGTTACACCGTCGTGGGAAACACCATATATTTT
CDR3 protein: CASSYTVVGNTIYF

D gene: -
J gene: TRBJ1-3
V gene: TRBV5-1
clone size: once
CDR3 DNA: TGCGCCAGCACTTACCTTCCGGGTGCGGGAAACACCATATATTTT
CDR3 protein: CASTYLPGAGNTIYF

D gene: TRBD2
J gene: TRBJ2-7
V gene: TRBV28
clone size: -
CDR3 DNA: TGTGCCAGCAGTATACTAGCGGGAGTTCTCGAGCAGTACTTC
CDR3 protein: CASSILAGVLEQYF

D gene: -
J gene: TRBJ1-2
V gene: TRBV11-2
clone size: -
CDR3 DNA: TGTGCCAGCAGCTTAGATGCCGGGAACTATGGCTACACCTTC
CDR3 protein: CASSLDAGNYGYTF

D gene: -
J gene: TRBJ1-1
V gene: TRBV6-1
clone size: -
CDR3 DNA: TGTGCCAGCAAGGAGTCCATGAACACTGAAGCTTTCTTT
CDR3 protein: CASKESMNTEAFF

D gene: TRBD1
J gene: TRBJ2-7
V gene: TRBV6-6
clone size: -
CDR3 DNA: TGTGCCAGCAGGGATACAGGGGGCCCCGCCCAGCAGTACTTC
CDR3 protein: CASRDTGGPAQQYF

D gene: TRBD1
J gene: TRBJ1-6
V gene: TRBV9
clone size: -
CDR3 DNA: TGTGCCAGCAGCGTAGAGGTAGGAGGGACAGTTAATTCACCCCTCCACTTT
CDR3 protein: CASSVEVGGTVNSPLHF

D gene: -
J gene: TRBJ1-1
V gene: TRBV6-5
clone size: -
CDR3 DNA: TGTGCCAGCAGTTACTCCGGGGTCCAGGGGGCTTTCTTT
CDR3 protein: CASSYSGVQGAFF

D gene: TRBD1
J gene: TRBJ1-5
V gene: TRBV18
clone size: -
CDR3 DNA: TGTGCCAGCTCACCCGGGACAGGGGGCGTTCAGCCCCAGCATTTT
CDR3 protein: CASSPGTGGVQPQHF

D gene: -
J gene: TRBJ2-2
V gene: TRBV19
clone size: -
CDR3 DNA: TGTGCCAGTAGTATGGGGTACCTACAGGACACCGGGGAGCTGTTTTTT
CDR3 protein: CASSMGYLQDTGELFF

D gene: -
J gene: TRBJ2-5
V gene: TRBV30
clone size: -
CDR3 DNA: TGTGCCTGGAGTGGGCTAGCAAAGACCCAGTACTTC
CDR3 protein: CAWSGLAKTQYF

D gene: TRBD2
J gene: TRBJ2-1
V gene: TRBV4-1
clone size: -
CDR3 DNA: TGCGCCAGCAGCCAAGACGGCGGGAGGGTCCCGTTCTTC
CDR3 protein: CASSQDGGRVPFF

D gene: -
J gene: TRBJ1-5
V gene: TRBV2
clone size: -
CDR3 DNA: TGTGCCAGCAGTCGACAGGGCAATCAGCCCCAGCATTTT
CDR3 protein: CASSRQGNQPQHF

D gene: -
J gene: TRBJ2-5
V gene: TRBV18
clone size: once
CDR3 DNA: TGTGCCAGCTCACCTAACCAAGAGACCCAGTACTTC
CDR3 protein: CASSPNQETQYF

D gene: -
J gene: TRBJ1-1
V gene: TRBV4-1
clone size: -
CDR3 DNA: TGCGCCAGCAGCCCCGTGGAACCGGGGACTGAAGCTTTCTTT
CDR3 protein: CASSPVEPGTEAFF

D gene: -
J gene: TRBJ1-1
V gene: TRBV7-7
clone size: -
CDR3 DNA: TGTGCCAGCAGCTTATCGGACAGCACTGAAGCTTTCTTT
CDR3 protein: CASSLSDSTEAFF

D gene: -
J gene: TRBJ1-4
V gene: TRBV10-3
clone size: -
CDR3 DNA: TGTGCCATCGGCATCCATGAAAAACTGTTTTTT
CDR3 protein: CAIGIHEKLFF

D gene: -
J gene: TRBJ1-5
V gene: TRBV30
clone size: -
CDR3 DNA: TGTGCCTGGAGTACCCAGGCCCATCAGCCCCAGCATTTT
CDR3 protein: CAWSTQAHQPQHF

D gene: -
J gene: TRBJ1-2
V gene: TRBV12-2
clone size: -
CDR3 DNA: TGTGCAAGTCGCTTGGACACGGTACTCTACTATGGCTACACCTTC
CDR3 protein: CASRLDTVLYYGYTF

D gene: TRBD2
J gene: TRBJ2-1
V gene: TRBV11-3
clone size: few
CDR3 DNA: TGTGCCAGCAGCCTTATGCGGGAGGGTGAGCAGTTCTTC
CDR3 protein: CASSLMREGEQFF

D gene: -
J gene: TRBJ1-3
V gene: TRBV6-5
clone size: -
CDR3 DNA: TGTGCCAGCAGTTACTCCGGGGGGAGTAACACCATATATTTT
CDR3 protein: CASSYSGGSNTIYF

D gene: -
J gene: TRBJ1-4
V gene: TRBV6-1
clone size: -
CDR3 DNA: TGTGCCAGCAGTGGCCAGGGGACGACTAATGAAAAACTGTTTTTT
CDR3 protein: CASSGQGTTNEKLFF

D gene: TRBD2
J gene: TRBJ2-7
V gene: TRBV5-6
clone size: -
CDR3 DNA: TGTGCCAGCAGCCTCCGGACTAGCGGGGGGGGCTACGAGCAGTACTTC
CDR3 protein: CASSLRTSGGGYEQYF

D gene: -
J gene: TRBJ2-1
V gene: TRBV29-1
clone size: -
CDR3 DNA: TGCAGCGTTGAAGAGCCACTACACAATGAGCAGTTCTTC
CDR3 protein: CSVEEPLHNEQFF

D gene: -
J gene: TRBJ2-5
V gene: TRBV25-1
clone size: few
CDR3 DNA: TGTGCCAGCAGTGAAAGGGGGTACCAAGAGACCCAGTACTTC
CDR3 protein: CASSERGYQETQYF

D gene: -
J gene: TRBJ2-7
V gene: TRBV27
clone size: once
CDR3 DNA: TGTGCCAGCAGTTTATCCGGGAGATGGTACGAGCAGTACTTC
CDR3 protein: CASSLSGRWYEQYF

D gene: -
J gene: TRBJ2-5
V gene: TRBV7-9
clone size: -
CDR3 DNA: TGTGCCAGCAGCTTAGCGGGAGTCGGAGGGACCCAGTACTTC
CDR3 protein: CASSLAGVGGTQYF

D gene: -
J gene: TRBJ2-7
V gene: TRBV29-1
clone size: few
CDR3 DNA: TGCAGCGTTGAAACAGGCTACGAGCAGTACTTC
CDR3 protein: CSVETGYEQYF

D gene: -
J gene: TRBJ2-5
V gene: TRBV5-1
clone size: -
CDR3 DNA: TGCGCCAGCAAACAGGGCGGCCCAGCGATAGAGACCCAGTACTTC
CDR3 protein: CASKQGGPAIETQYF